This T cell receptor (beta chain) was observed in a study of shared clonotypes between healthy human individuals. Study-wide results and caveats: Investigators collected only blood, and repertoires in tissues likely differ.

On this clone: The target antigen is unknown.

Sequencing was performed with immunoSEQ multiplex PCR; in TCRdb, only in-frame clones are kept and a portion is missing. In the table there are over a million clones, 60% to 80% of which are singletons. Trimming cost V 5 bases and J 1 base, with 14 bases left between them. Germline V lookup: CDR1 MNHEY, CDR2 SVGAGI. The CDR3 is made up of 15 amino acids. This sequence originates from a man aged 18 to 30 in good health. The chain combines TRBV6-5 with TRBJ1-1; tentatively, D is TRBD1 (6 bases). The sequencing sample was made of memory CD4+ T cells sorted from blood. Subset reported: CD45RA-negative fraction. The CDR3 nucleotides are TGTGCCAGCAGTGCGGGGGGGCGTCCGAACACTGAAGCTTTCTTT. The encoded protein is CASSAGGRPNTEAFF.